Sequencing of this T cell receptor (beta chain) was carried out in a study of OX40 agonist ivuxolimab in advanced cancers. Looking at the study overall: Antecedent anti-PD-1, anti-PD-L1 or anti-CTLA-4 therapy was permissible, with around 40% having received some.

The assay was immunoSEQ multiplex PCR, and TCRdb's table has in-frame clones only and misses some. The profile shows under 70,000 clones, approximately 81% of them singletons. In its sample, this clone was seen once. CDR1 SGHTA and CDR2 FQGNSA come from the germline V gene. The CDR3 sequence is 11 residues long. Between the trimmed V and J ends, which lost 8 bases and 4 bases, there was a span of 7 bases. The chain couples TRBV7-2 to TRBJ2-3; D not resolved. The sequence derives from an adult with an advanced solid tumor such as melanoma, head and neck, liver or kidney cancer. The sequencing here drew on CD4+ or CD8+ T cells sorted from blood, taken in a trial of the OX40 agonist ivuxolimab. The CDR3 DNA is TGTGCCAGCTCCGAAGCAGATACGCAGTATTTT. Its protein is CASSEADTQYF.